This record concerns one TCR beta chain sequence. Its matching antigen is unknown. Method: immunoSEQ multiplex PCR; TCRdb's copy keeps in-frame clones and lacks some. This sample has approximately 100,000 clones, with more than 85% found just once. V lost 8 bases and J lost 6, with 19 bases in between. The CDR3 length is 15 residues. Per the germline V gene, CDR1 is LNHNV and CDR2 is YYDKDF (reference sequence). The data were obtained in a study of graft-versus-host responses after intestinal transplantation. The sample consisted of unstimulated CD8+ T cells sorted from spleen or lymph node cells, taken before intestinal transplant. This rearrangement joins TRBV15 to TRBJ2-2; the D gene is possibly TRBD2 (6 bases). The sequence was collected from a human donor who received an intestinal transplant. In DNA form, the CDR3 reads TGTGCCACCTCCTTATCCGGGGGTCCCCCCGGGGAGCTGTTTTTT. This translates into CATSLSGGPPGELFF. Looking up the rest from reference TRBV15 and TRBJ2-2 gives the full variable domain: DAMVIQNPRYQVTQFGKPVTLSCSQTLNHNVMYWYQQKSSQAPKLLFHYYDKDFNNEADTPDNFQSRRPNTSFCFLDIRSPGLGDTAMYLCATSLSGGPPGELFFGEGSRLTVL.